This T cell receptor beta chain was recorded in a study of blood T cell repertoires in COVID-19. Study overall: The United States, Italy and Spain supplied acute and convalescent COVID-19 samples. T cells, B-cell-depleted T cells, or PBMCs supplied cDNA or gDNA.

Germline CDR1 reads SGHTS; CDR2 reads YDEGEE. This CDR3 comprises 17 residues. After removal of 4 bases from V and 5 bases from J, the junction contained 12 bases not matched to a gene. In the authors' workflow: Reference gene primer amplification gave estimated nucleated cell counts. Using immunoSEQ multiplex PCR, the repertoire was profiled, and TCRdb retains in-frame clones only, with some absent. The V and J calls and clone size are taken from that table; D and trimming were inferred from the DNA. The table lists tens of thousands of clones, around 90% of them singletons. The chain carries TRBV5-8 and TRBJ2-2, with 9 bases lining up with TRBD1. This TCR came from a male donor with acute or convalescent COVID-19. Sequenced input: peripheral blood. The CDR3 nucleotides are TGTGCCAGCAGCCGGGGGTCGGGACAGGGAGTGACCGGGGAGCTGTTTTTT. Translated: CASSRGSGQGVTGELFF.